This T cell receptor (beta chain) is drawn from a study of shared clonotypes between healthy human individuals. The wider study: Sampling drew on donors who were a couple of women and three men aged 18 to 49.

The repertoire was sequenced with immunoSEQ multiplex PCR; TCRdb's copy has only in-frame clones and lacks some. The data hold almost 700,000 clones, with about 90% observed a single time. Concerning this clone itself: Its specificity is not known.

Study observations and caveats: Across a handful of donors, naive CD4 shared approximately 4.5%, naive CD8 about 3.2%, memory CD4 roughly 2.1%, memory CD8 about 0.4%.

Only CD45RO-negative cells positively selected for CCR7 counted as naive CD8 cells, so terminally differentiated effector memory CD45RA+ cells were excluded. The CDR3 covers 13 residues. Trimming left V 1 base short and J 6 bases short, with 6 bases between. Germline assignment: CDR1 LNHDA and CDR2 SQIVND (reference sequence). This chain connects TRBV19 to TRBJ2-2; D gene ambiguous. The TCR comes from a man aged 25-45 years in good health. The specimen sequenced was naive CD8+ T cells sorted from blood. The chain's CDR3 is CASSIVISGELFF. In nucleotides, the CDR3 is TGTGCCAGTAGTATAGTTATATCCGGGGAGCTGTTTTTT.